This T cell receptor (beta chain) was sequenced in a study of blood T cell repertoires in COVID-19. Study as a whole: T cells, B-cell-depleted T cells, or PBMCs provided the cDNA or gDNA that served as material.

Germline V CDR1 and CDR2: SGHRS, YFSETQ. V was pared by 0 bases and J by 4 bases, with 8 bases between. This CDR3 comprises 14 residues. In the source study's methods: Amplification of reference gene primers was used by the study to estimate nucleated cell counts. Clones were read by immunoSEQ multiplex PCR, and TCRdb kept only the in-frame ones, dropping some. The DNA was the basis for D and trimming; V, J and clone size are from that table. This table holds 55,000 to 75,000 clones, 70% to 85% found once. Sequencing input: peripheral blood. This chain joins TRBV5-1 and TRBJ2-1; D is unresolved. This TCR came from a man in his 70s with acute or convalescent COVID-19. CDR3 region: CASSLASTYNEQFF. The CDR3 DNA sequence: TGCGCCAGCAGCTTGGCGTCTACTTACAATGAGCAGTTCTTC.